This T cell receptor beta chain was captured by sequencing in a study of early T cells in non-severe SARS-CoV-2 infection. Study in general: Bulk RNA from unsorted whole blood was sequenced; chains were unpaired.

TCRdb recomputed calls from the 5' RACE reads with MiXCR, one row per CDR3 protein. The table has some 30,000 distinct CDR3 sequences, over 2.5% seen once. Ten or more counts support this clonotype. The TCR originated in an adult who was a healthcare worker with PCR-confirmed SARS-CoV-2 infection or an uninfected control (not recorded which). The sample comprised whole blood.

The CDR3 reads CASSLEATGTYQETQYF. As DNA, the CDR3 is TGCGCCAGCAGCTTGGAGGCTACAGGGACGTACCAAGAGACCCAGTACTTC. This chain joins TRBV5-1 and TRBJ2-5; D is possibly TRBD1 (6 bases). Germline V CDR1 and CDR2: SGHRS, YFSETQ. Trimming pared 0 bases from V and 0 bases from J, leaving 15 bases between. There are 17 residues in the CDR3.